In this sample, the clone carrying this T cell receptor (beta chain) turned up a few times. The record originates from a study of T-cell reconstitution after alpha-beta-depleted transplantation in children. Germline CDR1 and CDR2: GTSNPN and SVGIG (reference sequence). V was shortened by 2 bases and J by 2 bases, with 14 bases between the two germline ends. The CDR3 runs to 15 residues. Preparation of the TCRbeta library involved a method that used unique molecular identifiers. A single record per CDR3 protein comes from TCRdb applying MiXCR to the PCR reads. The sample carries around 360,000 distinct CDR3 sequences, around 10% recorded once.

The source material was PBMCs from the stem cell graft donor, sampled from the stem cell graft. The receptor was derived from a human donor who donated a stem cell graft to a child with acute lymphoblastic leukemia. The chain uses TRBV30 and TRBJ2-3, with a possible D match to TRBD1 (6 bases). This CDR3 is CAWSFYRDDTDTQYF. The CDR3, as DNA: TGTGCCTGGAGTTTCTACAGGGATGACACAGATACGCAGTATTTT.